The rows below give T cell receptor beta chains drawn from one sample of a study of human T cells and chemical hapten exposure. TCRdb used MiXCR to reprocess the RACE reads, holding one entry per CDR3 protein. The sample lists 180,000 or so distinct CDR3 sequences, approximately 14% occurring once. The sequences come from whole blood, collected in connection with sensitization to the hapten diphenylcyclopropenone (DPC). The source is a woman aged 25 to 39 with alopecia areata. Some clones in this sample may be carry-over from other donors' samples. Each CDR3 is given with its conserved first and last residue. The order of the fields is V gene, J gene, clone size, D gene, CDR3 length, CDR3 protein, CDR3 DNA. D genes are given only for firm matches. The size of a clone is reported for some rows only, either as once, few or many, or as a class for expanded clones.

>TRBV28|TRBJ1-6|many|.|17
CASSLTGLSSYNSPLHF
TGTGCCAGCAGTTTAACCGGATTAAGCTCCTATAATTCACCCCTCCACTTT
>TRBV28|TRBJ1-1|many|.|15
CASSRDSTMGTEAFF
TGTGCCAGCAGTCGGGACTCAACCATGGGGACTGAAGCTTTCTTT
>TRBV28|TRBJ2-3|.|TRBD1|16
CASKDIRDRETDTQYF
TGTGCCAGCAAAGATATAAGGGACAGGGAGACAGATACGCAGTATTTT
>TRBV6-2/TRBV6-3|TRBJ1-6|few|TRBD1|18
CASKRGTGDLVVGSPLHF
TGTGCCAGCAAAAGGGGGACAGGGGACCTCGTTGTAGGTTCACCCCTCCACTTT
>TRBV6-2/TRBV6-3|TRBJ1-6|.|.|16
CASSYSRTRDNSPLHF
TGTGCCAGCAGTTACTCGAGGACACGCGATAATTCACCCCTCCACTTT
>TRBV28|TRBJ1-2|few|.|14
CASSWGQNNYGYTF
TGTGCCAGCAGTTGGGGACAAAATAACTATGGCTACACCTTC
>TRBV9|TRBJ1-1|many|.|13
CASSVDRNTEAFF
TGTGCCAGCAGCGTCGACAGGAACACTGAAGCTTTCTTT
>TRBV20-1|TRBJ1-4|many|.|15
CSARDKAMGYEKLFF
TGCAGTGCTAGAGATAAGGCAATGGGGTATGAAAAACTGTTTTTT
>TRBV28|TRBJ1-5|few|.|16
CASSSILHRDNQPQHF
TGTGCCAGCAGTTCGATCCTACACAGGGATAATCAGCCCCAGCATTTT
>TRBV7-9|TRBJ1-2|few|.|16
CASSPFDGRGLQGYTF
TGTGCCAGCAGCCCTTTTGATGGGAGGGGACTTCAAGGCTACACCTTC
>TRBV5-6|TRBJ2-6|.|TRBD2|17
CASSTPGLSTRANVLTF
TGTGCCAGCAGCACACCGGGACTATCTACTAGGGCCAACGTCCTGACTTTC
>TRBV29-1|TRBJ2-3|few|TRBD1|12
CSVKTGGDTQYF
TGCAGCGTTAAGACAGGGGGTGATACGCAGTATTTT
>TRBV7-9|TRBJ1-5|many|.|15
CASSLGQGQVQPQHF
TGTGCCAGCAGCTTGGGCCAGGGGCAGGTTCAGCCCCAGCATTTT
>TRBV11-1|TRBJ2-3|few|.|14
CASSLGWSTDTQYF
TGTGCCAGCAGCTTGGGGTGGAGCACAGATACGCAGTATTTT
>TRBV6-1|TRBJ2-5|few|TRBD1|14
CASRETGGRETQYF
TGTGCCAGCAGGGAGACAGGGGGTCGGGAGACCCAGTACTTC
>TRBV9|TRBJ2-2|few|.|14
CASSAGTPIGELFF
TGTGCCAGCAGCGCCGGGACCCCTATCGGGGAGCTGTTTTTT
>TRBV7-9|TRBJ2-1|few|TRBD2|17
CASSLASSRLAFYEQFF
TGTGCCAGCAGCTTAGCGTCGTCGAGACTAGCGTTCTATGAGCAGTTCTTC
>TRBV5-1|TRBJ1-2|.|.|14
CASSRAGGNYGYTF
TGCGCCAGCAGCCGGGCAGGCGGTAACTATGGCTACACCTTC
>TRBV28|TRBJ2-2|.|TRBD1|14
CASSSGQVTGELFF
TGTGCCAGCAGTTCGGGACAGGTCACCGGGGAGCTGTTTTTT
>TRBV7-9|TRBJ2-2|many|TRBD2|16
CASSLRPGRVAGELFF
TGTGCCAGCAGCTTGAGGCCAGGGAGGGTTGCCGGGGAGCTGTTTTTT
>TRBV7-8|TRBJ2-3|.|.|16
CASSLVGVGDADTQYF
TGTGCCAGCAGCTTAGTTGGTGTGGGGGACGCAGATACGCAGTATTTT
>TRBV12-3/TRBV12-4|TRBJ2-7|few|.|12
CASRIGVEEQYF
TGTGCCAGCAGGATAGGGGTGGAAGAGCAGTACTTC
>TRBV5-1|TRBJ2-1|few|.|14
CASSLAGRSNEQFF
TGCGCCAGCAGCTTGGCTGGGCGGAGCAATGAGCAGTTCTTC
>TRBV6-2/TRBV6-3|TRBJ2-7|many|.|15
CASSYYATSSYEQYF
TGTGCCAGCAGTTACTACGCGACTTCCTCCTACGAGCAGTACTTC
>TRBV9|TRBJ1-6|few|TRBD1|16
CASSVGEGGVESPLHF
TGTGCCAGCAGCGTAGGTGAAGGGGGCGTCGAATCACCCCTCCACTTT
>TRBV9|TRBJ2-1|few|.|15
CASSVLGYLRNEQFF
TGTGCCAGCAGCGTACTAGGTTACTTGAGGAATGAGCAGTTCTTC
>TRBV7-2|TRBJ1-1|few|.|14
CASSPGHGVAEAFF
TGTGCCAGCAGCCCGGGACACGGGGTGGCTGAAGCTTTCTTT
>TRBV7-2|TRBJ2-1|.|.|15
CASSLDRALYNEQFF
TGTGCCAGCAGCTTAGACAGGGCCCTCTACAATGAGCAGTTCTTC
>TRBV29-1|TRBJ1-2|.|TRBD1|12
CSVDAGGYGYTF
TGCAGCGTTGACGCAGGGGGGTATGGCTACACCTTC